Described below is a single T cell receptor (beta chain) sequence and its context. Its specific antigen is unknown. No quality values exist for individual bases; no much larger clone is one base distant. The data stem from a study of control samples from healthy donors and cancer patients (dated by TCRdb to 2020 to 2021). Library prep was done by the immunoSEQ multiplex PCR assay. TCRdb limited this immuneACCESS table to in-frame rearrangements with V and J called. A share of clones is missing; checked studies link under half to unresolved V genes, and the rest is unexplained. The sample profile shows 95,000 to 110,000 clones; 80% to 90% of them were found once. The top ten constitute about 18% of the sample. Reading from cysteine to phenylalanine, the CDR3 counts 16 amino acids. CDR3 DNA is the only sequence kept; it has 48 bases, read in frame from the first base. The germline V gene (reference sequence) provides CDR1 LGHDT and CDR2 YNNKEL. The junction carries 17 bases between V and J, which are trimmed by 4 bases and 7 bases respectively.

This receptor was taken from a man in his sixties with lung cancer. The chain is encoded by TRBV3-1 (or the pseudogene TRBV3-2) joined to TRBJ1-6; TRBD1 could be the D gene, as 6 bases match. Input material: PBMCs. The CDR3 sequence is CASSLAGTIPNSPLHF. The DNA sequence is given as TGTGCCAGCAGCCTCGCCGGGACAATTCCAAATTCACCCCTCCACTTT.